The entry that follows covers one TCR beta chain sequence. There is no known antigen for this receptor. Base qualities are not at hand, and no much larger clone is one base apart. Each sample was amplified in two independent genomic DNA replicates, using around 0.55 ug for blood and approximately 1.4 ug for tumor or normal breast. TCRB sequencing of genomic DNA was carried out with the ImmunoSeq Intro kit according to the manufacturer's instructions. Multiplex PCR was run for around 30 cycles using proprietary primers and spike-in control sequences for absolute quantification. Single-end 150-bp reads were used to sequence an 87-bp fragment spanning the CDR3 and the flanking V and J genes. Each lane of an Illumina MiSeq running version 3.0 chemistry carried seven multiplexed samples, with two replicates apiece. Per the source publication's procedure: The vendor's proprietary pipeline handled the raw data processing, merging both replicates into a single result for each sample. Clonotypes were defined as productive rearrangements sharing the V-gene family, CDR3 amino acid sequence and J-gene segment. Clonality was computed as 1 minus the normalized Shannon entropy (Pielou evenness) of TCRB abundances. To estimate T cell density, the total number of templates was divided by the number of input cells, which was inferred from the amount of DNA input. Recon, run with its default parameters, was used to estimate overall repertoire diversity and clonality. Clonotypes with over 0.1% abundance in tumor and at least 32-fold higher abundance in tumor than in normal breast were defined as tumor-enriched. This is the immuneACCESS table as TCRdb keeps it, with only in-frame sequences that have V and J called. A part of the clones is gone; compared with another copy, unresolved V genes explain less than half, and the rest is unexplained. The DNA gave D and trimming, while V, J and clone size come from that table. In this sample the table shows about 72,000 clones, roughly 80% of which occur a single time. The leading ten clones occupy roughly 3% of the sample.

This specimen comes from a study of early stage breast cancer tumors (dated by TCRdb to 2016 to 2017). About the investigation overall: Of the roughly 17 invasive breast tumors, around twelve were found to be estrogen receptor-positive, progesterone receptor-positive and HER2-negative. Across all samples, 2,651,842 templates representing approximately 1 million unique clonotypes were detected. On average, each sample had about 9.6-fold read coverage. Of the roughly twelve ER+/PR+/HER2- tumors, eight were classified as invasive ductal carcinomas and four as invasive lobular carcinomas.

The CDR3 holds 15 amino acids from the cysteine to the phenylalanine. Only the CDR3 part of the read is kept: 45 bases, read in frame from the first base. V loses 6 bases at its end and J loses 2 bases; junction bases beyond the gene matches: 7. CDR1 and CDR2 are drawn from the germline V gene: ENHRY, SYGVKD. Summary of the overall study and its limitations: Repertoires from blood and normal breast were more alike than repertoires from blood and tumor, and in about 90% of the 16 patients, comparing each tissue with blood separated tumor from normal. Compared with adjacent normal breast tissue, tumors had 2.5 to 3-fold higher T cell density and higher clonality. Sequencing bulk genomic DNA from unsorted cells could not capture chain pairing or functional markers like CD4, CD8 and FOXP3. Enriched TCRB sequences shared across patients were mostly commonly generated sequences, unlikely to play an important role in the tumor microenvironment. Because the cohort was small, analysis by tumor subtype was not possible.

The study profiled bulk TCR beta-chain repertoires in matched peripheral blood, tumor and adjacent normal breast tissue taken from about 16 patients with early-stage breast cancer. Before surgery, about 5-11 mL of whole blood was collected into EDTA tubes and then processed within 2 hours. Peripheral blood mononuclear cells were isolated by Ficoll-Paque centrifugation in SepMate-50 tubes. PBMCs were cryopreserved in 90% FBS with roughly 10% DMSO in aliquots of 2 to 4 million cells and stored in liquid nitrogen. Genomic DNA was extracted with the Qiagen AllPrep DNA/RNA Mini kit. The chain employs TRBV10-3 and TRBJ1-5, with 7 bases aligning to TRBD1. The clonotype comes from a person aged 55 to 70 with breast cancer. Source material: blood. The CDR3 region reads CAIRGTGDGNQPQHF. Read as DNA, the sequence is TGTGCCATCAGGGGTACAGGGGACGGCAATCAGCCCCAGCATTTT.